The following is a TCR beta chain sequence with its context. What it recognizes is unknown. CDR3 length equals 15 residues. V dropped 5 bases and J dropped 2 bases, with 16 bases sitting between them. CDR1 and CDR2 (germline): MNHEY, SMNVEV (reference sequence). This specimen comes from a study of cytomegalovirus exposure and HLA in healthy donors. Study-wide points: V segments that were indistinguishable, TRBV6-2 and TRBV6-3 among them, were omitted from analysis. A few chains linked to CMV were shown in vitro to be specific for CMV antigens. Versus the approximately 700-donor mean, an Asian-associated ancestry cluster reportedly showed fewer N-insertions in a later analysis.

60 Vbeta and 13 Jbeta primers were used in PCR. Some clones are missing from TCRdb's copy, which holds only in-frame ones; the method was immunoSEQ multiplex PCR. The table records some 190,000 clones, approximately 83% of them present only once. Sequencing input: PBMCs. The receptor comes from a boy between 2 and 10 years old in good health and CMV-seronegative. The gene calls are TRBV27 and TRBJ2-7; a weak D match, TRBD1 (8 bases). As DNA, the CDR3 is TGTGCCAGCAGTGTCCACAGGGGGGGTCCCTACGAGCAGTACGTC. Protein sequence: CASSVHRGGPYEQYV.